The clone carrying this TCR beta chain has ten or more counts. Its antigen is unidentified. The sample is drawn from a study of T-cell reconstitution after alpha-beta-depleted transplantation in children. Study-level points and caveats: Expanded graft clones, several hundred of them, were reportedly the source of alpha-beta T cells about two months after transplant. Some patients' high day-60 TCRbeta diversity was attributed to recipient cells surviving conditioning.

In germline, CDR1 is SGHAT, CDR2 FQNNGV. The CDR3 loop spans 16 amino acids. Trimming left V 5 bases short and J 2 bases short, with 17 bases between. A TCRbeta library incorporating unique molecular identifiers was prepared. One entry per CDR3 protein results from TCRdb running MiXCR on the PCR reads. The table includes 100,000 or so distinct CDR3 sequences, 4.5% to 7.5% detected once. This chain links TRBV11-2 with TRBJ2-3; TRBD1 is a possible D gene (5 bases). Here the sequenced sample was PBMCs, mostly from graft donor cells, taken 60 days after TCRalphabeta/CD19-depleted stem cell transplant. The TCR sequence derives from a female patient aged 2 to 10 who had a stem cell transplant for Fanconi anemia, so the T cells may come from the graft donor. The CDR3 bases are TGTGCCAGCAGCACTCTCCGACAGCTAGTCACAGATACGCAGTATTTT. This sequence encodes CASSTLRQLVTDTQYF.